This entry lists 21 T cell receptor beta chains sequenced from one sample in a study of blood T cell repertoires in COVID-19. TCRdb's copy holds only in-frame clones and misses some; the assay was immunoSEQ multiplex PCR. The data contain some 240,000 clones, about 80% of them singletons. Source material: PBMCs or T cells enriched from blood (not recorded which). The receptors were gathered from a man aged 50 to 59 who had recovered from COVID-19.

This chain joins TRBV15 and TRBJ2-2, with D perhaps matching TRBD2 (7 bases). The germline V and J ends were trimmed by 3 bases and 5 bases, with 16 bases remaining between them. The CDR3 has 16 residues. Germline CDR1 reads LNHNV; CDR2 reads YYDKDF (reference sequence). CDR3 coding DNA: TGTGCCACCAGCAGTTCTCGGGGGGCGGGGACCGGGGAGCTGTTTTTT. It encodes CATSSSRGAGTGELFF.

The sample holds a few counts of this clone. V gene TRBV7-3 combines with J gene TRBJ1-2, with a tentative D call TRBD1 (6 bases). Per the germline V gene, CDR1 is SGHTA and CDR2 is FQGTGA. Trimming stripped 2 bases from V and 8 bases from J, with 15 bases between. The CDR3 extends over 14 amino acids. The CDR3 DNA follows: TGTGCCAGCAGCTTAGACAGGTCTCATAAGGGCTACACCTTC. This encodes CASSLDRSHKGYTF.

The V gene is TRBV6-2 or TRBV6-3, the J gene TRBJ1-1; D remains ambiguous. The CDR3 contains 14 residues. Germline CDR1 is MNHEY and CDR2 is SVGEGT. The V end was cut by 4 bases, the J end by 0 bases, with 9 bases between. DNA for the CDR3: TGTGCCAGCAGTTTCCAGGTGATGAACACTGAAGCTTTCTTT. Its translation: CASSFQVMNTEAFF.

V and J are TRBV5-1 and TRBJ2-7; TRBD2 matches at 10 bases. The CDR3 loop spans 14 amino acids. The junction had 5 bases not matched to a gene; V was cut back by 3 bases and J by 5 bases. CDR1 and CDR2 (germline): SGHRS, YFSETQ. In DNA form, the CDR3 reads TGCGCCAGCAGCTCCGGGACTAGCGCCGACGAGCAGTACTTC. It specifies CASSSGTSADEQYF.

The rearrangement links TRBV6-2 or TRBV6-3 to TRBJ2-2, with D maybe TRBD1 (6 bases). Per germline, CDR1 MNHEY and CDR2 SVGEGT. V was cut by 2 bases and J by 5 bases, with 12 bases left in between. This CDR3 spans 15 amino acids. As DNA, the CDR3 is TGTGCCAGCAGTTACGGTCAGGGGCGGACCGGGGAGCTGTTTTTT. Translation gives CASSYGQGRTGELFF.

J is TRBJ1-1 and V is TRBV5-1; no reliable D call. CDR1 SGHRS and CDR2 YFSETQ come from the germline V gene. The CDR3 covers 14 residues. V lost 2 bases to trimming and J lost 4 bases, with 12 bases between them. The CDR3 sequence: CASSFPGSGTEAFF. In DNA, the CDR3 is TGCGCCAGCAGCTTCCCGGGTTCGGGCACTGAAGCTTTCTTT.

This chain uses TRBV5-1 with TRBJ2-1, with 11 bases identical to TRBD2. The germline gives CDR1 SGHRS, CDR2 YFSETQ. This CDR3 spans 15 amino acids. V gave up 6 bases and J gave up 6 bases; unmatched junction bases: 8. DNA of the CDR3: TGCGCCAGCACCCAAGGACTAGCGGGCGTCAATGAGCAGTTCTTC. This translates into CASTQGLAGVNEQFF.

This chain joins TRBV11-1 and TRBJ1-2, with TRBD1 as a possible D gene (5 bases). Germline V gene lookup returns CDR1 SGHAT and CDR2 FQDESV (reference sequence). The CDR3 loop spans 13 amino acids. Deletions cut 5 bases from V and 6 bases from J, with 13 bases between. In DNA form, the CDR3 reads TGTGCCAGCAGCACGCTGGGGCAAGATGGCTACACCTTC. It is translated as CASSTLGQDGYTF.

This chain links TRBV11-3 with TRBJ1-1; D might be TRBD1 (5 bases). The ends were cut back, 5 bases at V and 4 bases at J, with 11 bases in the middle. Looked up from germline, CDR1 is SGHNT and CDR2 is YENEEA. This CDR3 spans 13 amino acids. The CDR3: CASSRGGGTEAFF. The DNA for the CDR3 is TGTGCCAGCAGCCGCGGGGGGGGCACTGAAGCTTTCTTT.

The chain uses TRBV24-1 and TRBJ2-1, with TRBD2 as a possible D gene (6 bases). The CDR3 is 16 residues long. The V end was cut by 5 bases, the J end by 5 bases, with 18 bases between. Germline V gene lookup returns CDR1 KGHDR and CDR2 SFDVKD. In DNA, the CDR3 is TGTGCCACCAGTGGAGGCCTAGCGCAGAACCACAATGAGCAGTTCTTC. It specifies CATSGGLAQNHNEQFF.

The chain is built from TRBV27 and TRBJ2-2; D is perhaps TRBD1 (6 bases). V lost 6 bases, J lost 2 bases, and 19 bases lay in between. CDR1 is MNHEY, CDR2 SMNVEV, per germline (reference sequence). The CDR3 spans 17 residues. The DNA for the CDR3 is TGTGCCAGCAGCACTCCGGGACACAAACCAAACACCGGGGAGCTGTTTTTT. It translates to CASSTPGHKPNTGELFF.

CDR3 amino acids: CATSGTTRGTDTQYF. In DNA, the CDR3 is TGTGCCACCAGCGGGACTACTAGAGGAACAGATACGCAGTATTTT. V usage is TRBV15 and J usage is TRBJ2-3; 7 nucleotides agree with TRBD2. Germline assignment: CDR1 LNHNV and CDR2 YYDKDF (reference sequence). Trimming took 5 bases from V and 3 from J; bases not matched to a gene: 8. CDR3 length equals 15 residues.

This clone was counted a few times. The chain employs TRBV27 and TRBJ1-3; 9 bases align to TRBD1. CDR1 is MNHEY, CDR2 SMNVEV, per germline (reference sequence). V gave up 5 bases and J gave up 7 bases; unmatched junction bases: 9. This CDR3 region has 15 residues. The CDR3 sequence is CASSTLGQGSNTIYF. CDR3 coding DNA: TGTGCCAGCAGTACCCTGGGACAGGGCAGTAACACCATATATTTT.

The CDR3 DNA reads TGTGCCAGCAGCCCTCGGGGGTCTCGAGGGATAAATGAGCAGTTCTTC. Protein sequence: CASSPRGSRGINEQFF. The chain employs TRBV7-6 and TRBJ2-1; perhaps TRBD2 as D (6 bases). V was pared by 5 bases and J by 7 bases, with 21 bases between. Per germline, CDR1 SGHVS and CDR2 FNYEAQ. This CDR3 spans 16 amino acids.

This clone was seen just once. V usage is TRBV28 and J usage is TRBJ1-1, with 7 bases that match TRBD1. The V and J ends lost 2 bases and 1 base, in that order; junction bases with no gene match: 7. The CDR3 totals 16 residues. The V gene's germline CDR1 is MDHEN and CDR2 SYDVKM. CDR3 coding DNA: TGTGCCAGCAGTTTAGGGCTAACAGGGGCGAACACTGAAGCTTTCTTT. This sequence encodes CASSLGLTGANTEAFF.

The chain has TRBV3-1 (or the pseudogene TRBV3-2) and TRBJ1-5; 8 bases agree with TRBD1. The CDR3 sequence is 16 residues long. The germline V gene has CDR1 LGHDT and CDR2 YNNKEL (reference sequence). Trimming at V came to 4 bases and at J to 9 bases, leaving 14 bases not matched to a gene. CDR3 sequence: CASSLAGQGAWGPQHF. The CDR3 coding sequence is TGTGCCAGCAGCCTCGCCGGACAGGGCGCGTGGGGGCCCCAGCATTTT.

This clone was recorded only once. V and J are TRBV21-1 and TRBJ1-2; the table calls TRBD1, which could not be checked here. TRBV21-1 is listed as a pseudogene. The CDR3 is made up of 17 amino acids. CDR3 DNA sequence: TGTGCCAGCAAGGGGCGTTGGGGGCTCCTGGGCAACTATGGCTACACCTTC. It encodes CASKGRWGLLGNYGYTF.

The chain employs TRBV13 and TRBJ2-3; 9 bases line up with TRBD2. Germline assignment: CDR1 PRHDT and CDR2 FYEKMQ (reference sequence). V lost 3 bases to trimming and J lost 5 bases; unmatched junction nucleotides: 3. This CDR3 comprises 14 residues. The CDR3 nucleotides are TGTGCCAGCAGCTTGGCGGGGGGGGTAGATACGCAGTATTTT. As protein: CASSLAGGVDTQYF.

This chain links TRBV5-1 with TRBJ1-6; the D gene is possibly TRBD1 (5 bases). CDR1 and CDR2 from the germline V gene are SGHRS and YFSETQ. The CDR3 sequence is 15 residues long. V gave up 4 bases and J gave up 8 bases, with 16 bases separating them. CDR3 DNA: TGCGCCAGCAGCCATATGGGGCAGTGGGATTCACCCCTCCACTTT. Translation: CASSHMGQWDSPLHF.

The CDR3 bases are TGTGCCAGCAGCTTCCCGGGACAGGGAACGGGTTTCTTT. It encodes CASSFPGQGTGFF. The chain is built from TRBV7-8 and TRBJ1-1; TRBD1 aligns across 9 bases. CDR3 length: 13 residues. Germline loops: CDR1 SGHVS, CDR2 FQNEAQ. Trimming removed 3 bases from V and 13 bases from J; junction bases left unmatched: 9.

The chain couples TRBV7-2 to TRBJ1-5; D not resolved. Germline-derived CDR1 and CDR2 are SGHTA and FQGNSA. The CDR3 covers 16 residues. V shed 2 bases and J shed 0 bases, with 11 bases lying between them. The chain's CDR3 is CASSLSLVLSNQPQHF. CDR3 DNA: TGTGCCAGCAGCTTATCGTTAGTTCTTAGCAATCAGCCCCAGCATTTT.